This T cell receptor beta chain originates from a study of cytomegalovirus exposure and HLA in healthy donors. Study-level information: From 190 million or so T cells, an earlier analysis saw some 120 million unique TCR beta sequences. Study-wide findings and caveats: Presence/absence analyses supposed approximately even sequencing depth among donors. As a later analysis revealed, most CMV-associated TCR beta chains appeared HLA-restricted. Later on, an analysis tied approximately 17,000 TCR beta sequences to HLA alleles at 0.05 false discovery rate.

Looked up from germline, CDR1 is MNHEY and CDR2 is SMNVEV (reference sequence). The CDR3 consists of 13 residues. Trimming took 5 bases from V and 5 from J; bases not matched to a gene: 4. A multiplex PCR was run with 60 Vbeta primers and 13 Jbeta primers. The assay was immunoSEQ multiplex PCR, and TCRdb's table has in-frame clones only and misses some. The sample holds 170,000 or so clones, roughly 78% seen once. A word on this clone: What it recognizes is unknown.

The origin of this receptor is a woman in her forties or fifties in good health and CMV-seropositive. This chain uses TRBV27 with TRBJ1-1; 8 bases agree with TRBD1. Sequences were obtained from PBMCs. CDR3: CASSPRGRTEAFF. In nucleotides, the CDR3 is TGTGCCAGCAGTCCCAGGGGGCGGACTGAAGCTTTCTTT.